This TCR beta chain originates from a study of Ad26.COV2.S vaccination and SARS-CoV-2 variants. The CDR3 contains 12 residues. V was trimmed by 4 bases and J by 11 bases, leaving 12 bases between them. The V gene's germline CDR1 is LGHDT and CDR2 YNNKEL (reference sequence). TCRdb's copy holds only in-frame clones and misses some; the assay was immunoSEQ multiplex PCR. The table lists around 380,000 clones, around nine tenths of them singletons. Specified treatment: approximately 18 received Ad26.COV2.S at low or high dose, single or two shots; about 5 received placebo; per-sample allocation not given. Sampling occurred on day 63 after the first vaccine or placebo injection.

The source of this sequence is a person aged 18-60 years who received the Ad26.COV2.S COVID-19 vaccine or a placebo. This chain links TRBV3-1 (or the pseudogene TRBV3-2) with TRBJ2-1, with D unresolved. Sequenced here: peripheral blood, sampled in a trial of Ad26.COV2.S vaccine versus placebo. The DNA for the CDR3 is TGTGCCAGCAGCCTAGCCAATTTACAGCAGTTCTTC. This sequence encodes CASSLANLQQFF.